This is a list of T cell receptor beta chains from one sample in a study of regulatory T cells in long-lasting Graves disease. TCRdb re-analysed the multiplex PCR reads in MiXCR, keeping a single row per CDR3 protein. Of roughly 420,000 distinct CDR3 sequences in the sample, about 16% were seen once. The same data also went into a second study, on T cells in Graves' hyperthyroidism and ophthalmopathy.

The sequencing here drew on peripheral blood mononuclear cells (PBMCs), taken at new diagnosis, from a patient treated with antithyroid drugs. These TCRs come from a woman aged 18-35 years with Graves disease. Both conserved end residues are part of each CDR3. D genes are given only for firm matches. Only some rows state a clone size, as once, few, many or a class for expanded clones.

abundance	d_gene	v_gene	j_gene	CDR3nt	CDR3aa
few	TRBD2	TRBV28	TRBJ2-7	TGTGCCAGCAGTGAAACTAGCGGCTACGAGCAGTACTTC	CASSETSGYEQYF
NA	TRBD2	TRBV7-3	TRBJ2-3	TGTGCCAGCAGCAGACTAGCGGGAGTTACGGATACGCAGTATTTT	CASSRLAGVTDTQYF
NA	NA	TRBV9	TRBJ2-2	TGTGCCAGCACCCCAGGTAGTAGGCTCGGGGAGCTGTTTTTT	CASTPGSRLGELFF
NA	TRBD1	TRBV5-4	TRBJ1-2	TGTGCCAGCAGCACCCGGGGACAGTGGGCCAACTATGGCTACACCTTC	CASSTRGQWANYGYTF
many	NA	TRBV28	TRBJ1-2	TGTGCCAGCAGTTCCAGATGGGTCTATGGCTACACCTTC	CASSSRWVYGYTF
NA	NA	TRBV20-1	TRBJ1-3	TGCAGTGCTAGGTCGTCGACCAACTCTGGAAACACCATATATTTT	CSARSSTNSGNTIYF
few	NA	TRBV29-1	TRBJ1-2	TGCAGCGTTGTTAACTTTTACTATGGCTACACCTTC	CSVVNFYYGYTF
many	NA	TRBV27	TRBJ2-1	TGTGCCAGCACCCAAAGGGGACCACGTAATGAGCAGTTCTTC	CASTQRGPRNEQFF
many	NA	TRBV4-2	TRBJ2-1	TGTGCCAGCAGCCAAGAGACGGGCCGGTACAATGAGCAGTTCTTC	CASSQETGRYNEQFF
few	NA	TRBV7-9	TRBJ1-5	TGTGCCAGCAGCCACAGGGAAAATCAGCCCCAGCATTTT	CASSHRENQPQHF
many	NA	TRBV3-1	TRBJ2-3	TGTGCCAGCAGCCAAGATCCGGGGGGCGGCGGAGTCTTT	CASSQDPGGGGVF
NA	NA	TRBV6-1	TRBJ1-2	TGTGCCAGCAGTGAGTTGGACACCTATGGCTACACCTTC	CASSELDTYGYTF
few	NA	TRBV19	TRBJ2-2	TGTGCCAGTAGTATAACCAGCGTGGCTCTCACCGGGGAGCTGTTTTTT	CASSITSVALTGELFF
many	NA	TRBV30	TRBJ2-7	TGTGCCTGGAGTTTCGGAAACTCCTACGAGCAGTACTTC	CAWSFGNSYEQYF
NA	NA	TRBV9	TRBJ1-4	TGTGCCAGCAGCGTAGACCCCCGAGCAACTAATGAAAAACTGTTTTTT	CASSVDPRATNEKLFF
NA	NA	TRBV30	TRBJ2-5	TGTGCCTGGAGAATCGGATCGGCCCGCGCCCAGTACTTC	CAWRIGSARAQYF
NA	TRBD2	TRBV24-1	TRBJ2-1	TGTGCCACCCAACCCTCCCGCGGGAGGAGCTCCTACAATGAGCAGTTCTTC	CATQPSRGRSSYNEQFF
few	NA	TRBV27	TRBJ2-3	TGTGCCAGCAGTTTAGGCGTCTTGAAGAAGACTAGCACAGATACGCAGTATTTT	CASSLGVLKKTSTDTQYF
NA	NA	TRBV19	TRBJ2-6	TGTGCCAGTAGGGGGGGCTCTGGGGCCAACGTCCTGACTTTC	CASRGGSGANVLTF
many	NA	TRBV13	TRBJ2-1	TGTGCCAGCAGCCGGAGCACCACCAATGAGCAGTTCTTC	CASSRSTTNEQFF
many	NA	TRBV28	TRBJ2-7	TGTGCCAGCAGTAGGCAGGGCTTAGGCTCCTACGAGCAGTACTTC	CASSRQGLGSYEQYF
many	TRBD1	TRBV2	TRBJ1-3	TGTGCCAGCAGCGGACAGGTCGCCTCTGGAAACACCATATATTTT	CASSGQVASGNTIYF
many	TRBD2	TRBV20-1	TRBJ2-7	TGCAGTGCTAGTCAGAGCGGGAGATCACGTGAGCAGTACTTC	CSASQSGRSREQYF
many	NA	TRBV20-1	TRBJ2-3	TGCAGTGCCCGGGGCGCCACAGATACGCAGTATTTT	CSARGATDTQYF
NA	NA	TRBV10-3	TRBJ2-3	TGTGCCATCAGAGAGACCCCGGGACGTGGAGCGGCTAGCACAGATACGCAGTATTTT	CAIRETPGRGAASTDTQYF
NA	TRBD1	TRBV12-3/TRBV12-4	TRBJ2-1	TGTGCCAGCAGTTTATCCCGGGACAGGGAAGATGAGCAGTTCTTC	CASSLSRDREDEQFF
many	NA	TRBV7-9	TRBJ2-7	TGTGCCAGCAGCTTCCACATTTCCTACGAGCAGTACTTC	CASSFHISYEQYF
many	TRBD1	TRBV20-1	TRBJ2-7	TGCAGTGCCGAACAGGGGTCCCCTCCCTACGAGCAGTACTTC	CSAEQGSPPYEQYF
NA	NA	TRBV5-1	TRBJ1-3	TGCGCCAGCAGCTTGGACAGGCGGACCTCTGGAAACACCATATATTTT	CASSLDRRTSGNTIYF
many	NA	TRBV20-1	TRBJ2-7	TGCAGTGCTAAAAAAGGGGCCTACGAGCAGTACTTC	CSAKKGAYEQYF
NA	NA	TRBV7-9	TRBJ1-6	TGTGCCAGCAGCTCCGCAACCTTTGACATTGGGGGTTCACCCCTCCACTTT	CASSSATFDIGGSPLHF
once	TRBD1	TRBV5-1	TRBJ1-1	TGCGCCAGCAGTTTCTACAGGGGTTTAGAAGCTTTCTTT	CASSFYRGLEAFF
NA	NA	TRBV18	TRBJ1-5	TGTGCCAGCTCACCCTCGGGGGGCCGGCCCCAGCATTTT	CASSPSGGRPQHF
many	NA	TRBV7-9	TRBJ1-2	TGTGCCAGCAGCTTAGACCAGGGGCTCGATGGCTACACCTTC	CASSLDQGLDGYTF
many	TRBD2	TRBV11-2	TRBJ2-1	TGTGCCAGCAGCTTAGACCCTACGCGCGGGAGCTACAATGAGCAGTTCTTC	CASSLDPTRGSYNEQFF
few	NA	TRBV28	TRBJ1-4	TGTGCCAGCAGTCCCCCGGGGCCGACCTCCTATGCAACTAATGAAAAACTGTTTTTT	CASSPPGPTSYATNEKLFF
few	NA	TRBV3-2	TRBJ2-1	TGTGCCAGCAGCCAAGATCAGGGAGCGGGAGCCCCTTTTTCGAATGAGCAGTTCTTC	CASSQDQGAGAPFSNEQFF
NA	TRBD2	TRBV18	TRBJ2-7	TGTGCCAGCTCACCCCCGGGACTAGGTTCCTACGAGCAGTACTTC	CASSPPGLGSYEQYF
NA	TRBD2	TRBV20-1	TRBJ2-1	TGCAGTGCCTTTGGACTAGTTCTTAACAATGAGCAGTTCTTC	CSAFGLVLNNEQFF
few	NA	TRBV6-1	TRBJ1-5	TGTGCCAGCAGTCAATCTATCCCTAGCAATCAGCCCCAGCATTTT	CASSQSIPSNQPQHF
NA	NA	TRBV29-1	TRBJ2-7	TGCAGCGTTTTGAAGGGTTTTTACGAGCAGTACTTC	CSVLKGFYEQYF
few	TRBD1	TRBV5-1	TRBJ2-3	TGCGCCAGCAGCTTGGTCGGGACAGGGTCGGGATCCGCCACGGATACGCAGTATTTT	CASSLVGTGSGSATDTQYF
NA	NA	TRBV28	TRBJ2-5	TGTGCCAGCAGTTTATCCGACCGGGGGGCGGCAGAGACCCAGTACTTC	CASSLSDRGAAETQYF
many	NA	TRBV20-1	TRBJ1-5	TGCAGTGCTATGGTACGCAGTAGCAATCAGCCCCAGCATTTT	CSAMVRSSNQPQHF
few	NA	TRBV9	TRBJ2-1	TGTGCCAGCAGCGTAGCAAAGGGGGGGTACAATGAGCAGTTCTTC	CASSVAKGGYNEQFF
many	NA	TRBV27	TRBJ2-1	TGTGCCAGCAGTTTATATCTAGAGGTCGCCTACAATGAGCAGTTCTTC	CASSLYLEVAYNEQFF
few	NA	TRBV18	TRBJ2-2	TGTGCCAGCTCACCTCCCCTGACTGGCACCGGGGAGCTGTTTTTT	CASSPPLTGTGELFF
many	TRBD2	TRBV27	TRBJ2-3	TGTGCCAGCAGGGCGTTACAGGGTTTAGCGGGATCAACGCAGTATTTT	CASRALQGLAGSTQYF
many	NA	TRBV3-1	TRBJ1-2	TGTGCCAGCAGCCAAGGGCCTCACGGCGGCTACACCTTC	CASSQGPHGGYTF
NA	NA	TRBV19	TRBJ2-1	TGTGCCAGTAGCCGCGTATGGGGCCGAATTTACAATGAGCAGTTCTTC	CASSRVWGRIYNEQFF
few	NA	TRBV28	TRBJ1-1	TGTGCCAGCAGTTCCGAGGGGGTCCCTGAAGCTTTCTTT	CASSSEGVPEAFF